This TCR beta chain was recovered during a study of blood T cell repertoires in COVID-19. Study overall: Acute and convalescent COVID-19 specimens originated in the United States, Italy and Spain. PBMCs, B-cell-depleted T cells, or T cells were the source of the cDNA or gDNA that made up the material.

Adults between about 18 and 95 years of age took part from fewer than 30 US areas. This CDR3 has 15 residues. CDR1 and CDR2 from the germline V gene are KGHSY and FQNENV. V was trimmed by 0 bases and J by 5 bases, leaving 11 bases between them. Per the original data handling: For nucleated cells, counts were estimated from reference gene primer amplification. Generated by immunoSEQ multiplex PCR, the TCRdb table keeps only in-frame clones and is missing some. The V and J calls and clone size come from that table; D and trimming were worked out from the DNA. The table records around 320,000 clones, 89% of them present only once.

Sample: PBMCs or T cells enriched from blood (not recorded which). The sequence was collected from a woman in her fifties or sixties who had been exposed to COVID-19. V gene TRBV16 combines with J gene TRBJ1-5; D remains ambiguous. The CDR3 reads CASSQSVVRDQPQHF. As DNA, the CDR3 is TGTGCCAGCAGCCAATCAGTGGTGCGAGATCAGCCCCAGCATTTT.